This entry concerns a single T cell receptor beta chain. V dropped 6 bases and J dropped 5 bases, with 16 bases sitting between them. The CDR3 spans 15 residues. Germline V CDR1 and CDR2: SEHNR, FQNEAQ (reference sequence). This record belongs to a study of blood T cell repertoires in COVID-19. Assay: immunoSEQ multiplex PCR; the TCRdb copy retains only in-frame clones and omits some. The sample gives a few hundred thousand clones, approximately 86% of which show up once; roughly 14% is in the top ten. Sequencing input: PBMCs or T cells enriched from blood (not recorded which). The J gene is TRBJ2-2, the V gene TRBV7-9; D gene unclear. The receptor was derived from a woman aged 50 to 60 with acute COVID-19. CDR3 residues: CASSSTRIQTGELFF. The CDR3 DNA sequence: TGTGCCAGCAGTTCGACACGGATTCAGACCGGGGAGCTGTTTTTT.